Detailed here is one T cell receptor beta chain. The antigen remains unidentified. Culturing for around ten days preceded CD4+ T cell isolation. It was two doses of either the BNT162b2 or mRNA-1273 vaccine that participants received. IL-2 medium was substituted for half the medium on days 3 and 7. This specimen comes from a study of vaccination effects on CD4 cells after COVID-19. Assay: immunoSEQ multiplex PCR; the TCRdb copy retains only in-frame clones and omits some. This table has about 73,000 clones, 73% appearing once. The ends were cut back, 1 base at V and 3 bases at J, with 9 bases in the middle. Germline V CDR1 and CDR2: GTSNPN, SVGIG (reference sequence). This CDR3 has 14 amino acids.

This sequence joins TRBV30 and TRBJ1-4; D is possibly TRBD1 (5 bases). The source is a human donor who received a COVID-19 vaccine. The specimen was CD4+ T cells from PBMCs cultured without peptide, collected after COVID-19 vaccination. The CDR3 bases are TGTGCCTGGAGTGGGGGGACGGCTAATGAAAAACTGTTTTTT. Protein sequence: CAWSGGTANEKLFF. The variable domain in full, with the rest retrieved from reference TRBV30 and TRBJ1-4, is SQTIHQWPATLVQPVGSPLSLECTVEGTSNPNLYWYRQAAGRGLQLLFYSVGIGQISSEVPQNLSASRPQDRQFILSSKKLLLSDSGFYLCAWSGGTANEKLFFGSGTQLSVL.